A selection of T cell receptor beta chains follows, all from one sample in a study of control samples from healthy donors and cancer patients. Assay used: immunoSEQ multiplex PCR; TCRdb lists only in-frame clones, some missing. This table holds about 110,000 clones, approximately 82% found once. The sequencing sample was made of blood. These receptors were collected from a man aged 18 to 30 in good health. Each CDR3 is given without its conserved first and last residue. The order of the fields is CDR3 protein, V gene, J gene, CDR3 length.

ASSRGQGAPNEKLF	TRBV7-2	TRBJ1-4	14
ASSEGTGGNSPLH	TRBV25-1	TRBJ1-6	13
ASSLDGTGGYEQY	TRBV28	TRBJ2-7	13
ASSLQGSGETQY	TRBV7-7	TRBJ2-5	12
ASTEYSPLAKNIQY	TRBV19	TRBJ2-4	14
ASSLGRSTYEQY	TRBV28	TRBJ2-7	12
ASSQERGWTGNTIY	TRBV4-3	TRBJ1-3	14
ASSFRTGAGGIQY	TRBV14	TRBJ2-4	13
ASSFGVRETQY	TRBV5-5	TRBJ2-5	11
ASSLNRVGEKLF	TRBV11-2	TRBJ1-4	12
SASAGFLHEQY	TRBV20-1	TRBJ2-7	11
ASSYYGGVNTGELL	TRBV11-3	TRBJ2-2	14
ASSLGGSGGLYSPLH	TRBV6-6	TRBJ1-6	15
ASSSGTQVVNTEAF	TRBV5-6	TRBJ1-1	14
ASRGGETDTQY	TRBV5-4	TRBJ2-3	11
ASSFTGGRGYEKLF	TRBV19	TRBJ1-4	14
ASSLDIYEQY	TRBV7-2	TRBJ2-7	10
ASSYSSETGGLYEQY	TRBV6-2/TRBV6-3	TRBJ2-7	15
ASRQIGRTDTQY	TRBV6-6	TRBJ2-3	12
ASSKKVLRNQPQH	TRBV28	TRBJ1-5	13
ASSSRDNSYNEQF	TRBV5-5	TRBJ2-1	13
ASSYGTGGEQY	TRBV6-5	TRBJ2-7	11
ASSLALGGTEAF	TRBV5-1	TRBJ1-1	12
ASSYSALETQY	TRBV6-5	TRBJ2-5	11
ATSDGDQTGFAGYT	TRBV24-1	TRBJ1-2	14
ASSQDRWQPDHTQY	TRBV4-3	TRBJ2-3	14
ASSSLAGGNNEQF	TRBV7-9	TRBJ2-1	13
ASSDTGTVSTDTQY	TRBV6-1	TRBJ2-3	14
ASSHLGTSLVNEQF	TRBV3-1/TRBV3-2	TRBJ2-1	14
ASSPWGTGNTIY	TRBV5-4	TRBJ1-3	12
ASISQGNTEAF	TRBV6-6	TRBJ1-1	11
ASSFRTGSTDTQY	TRBV25-1	TRBJ2-3	13
ASTSGYSEAF	TRBV2	TRBJ1-1	10
ASSYSSGGTEAF	TRBV6-5	TRBJ1-1	12
SARVDYNQPQH	TRBV29-1	TRBJ1-5	11
ASSLAVGYGYT	TRBV7-9	TRBJ1-2	11
ASSLGQPAGTQY	TRBV7-2	TRBJ2-5	12
ASSFSGGRPNQPQH	TRBV19	TRBJ1-5	14
ASSFKGDHEQY	TRBV12-3/TRBV12-4	TRBJ2-7	11
ASSQDGADGYT	TRBV4-2	TRBJ1-2	11
ATSRERGNEKLF	TRBV15	TRBJ1-4	12